A single TCR beta chain is shown here with its context. These data belong to a study of blood T cell repertoires in COVID-19. The assay was immunoSEQ multiplex PCR, and TCRdb's table has in-frame clones only and misses some. The table includes roughly 150,000 clones, approximately 91% detected once. There are 13 residues in the CDR3. Germline CDR1 is ENHRY and CDR2 is SYGVKD. Trimming pared 5 bases from V and 0 bases from J, leaving 7 bases between. This receptor was obtained from a woman aged 65 to 85 with acute or convalescent COVID-19. What was sequenced was peripheral blood. The chain combines TRBV10-3 with TRBJ1-1; D ambiguous. The CDR3, as DNA: TGTGCCATCAGTTCGAGCGTGAACACTGAAGCTTTCTTT. Its translation is CAISSSVNTEAFF.